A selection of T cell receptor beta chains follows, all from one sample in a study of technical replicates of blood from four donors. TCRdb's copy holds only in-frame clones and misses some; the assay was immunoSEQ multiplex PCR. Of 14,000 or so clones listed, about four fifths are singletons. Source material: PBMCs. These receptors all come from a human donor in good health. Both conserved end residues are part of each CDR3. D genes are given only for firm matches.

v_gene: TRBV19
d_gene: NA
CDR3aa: CASSSPAGALFVADTQYF

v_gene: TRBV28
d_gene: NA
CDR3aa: CASSPGGKNYGYTF

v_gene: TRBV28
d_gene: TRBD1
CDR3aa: CASSSGQAPHEQYF

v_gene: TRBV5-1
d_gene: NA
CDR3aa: CASSTGSNEKLFF

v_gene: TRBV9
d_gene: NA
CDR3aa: CASSDLGSFYNEQFF

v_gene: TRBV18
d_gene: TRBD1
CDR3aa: CASSSRQGGDYGYTF

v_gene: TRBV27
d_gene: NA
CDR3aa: CASSPLGEGGELFF

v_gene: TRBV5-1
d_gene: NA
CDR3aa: CASSLLGATNEKLFF

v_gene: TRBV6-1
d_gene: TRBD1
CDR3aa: CASRRTGVGNQPQHF

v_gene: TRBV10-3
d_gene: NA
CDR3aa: CATQLGQGGTEAFF

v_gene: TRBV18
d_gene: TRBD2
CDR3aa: CASSQTGLAGENEQFF

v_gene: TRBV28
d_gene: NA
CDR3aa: CASSSPGHLVSTDTQYF

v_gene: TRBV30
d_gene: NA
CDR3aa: CAHRDFARETQYF

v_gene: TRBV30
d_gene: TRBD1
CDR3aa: CAWTSLGQTYGYTF

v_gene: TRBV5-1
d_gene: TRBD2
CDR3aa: CASSLGPGLAGGRETQYF

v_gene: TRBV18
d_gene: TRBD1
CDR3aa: CASSRGTGAQETQYF

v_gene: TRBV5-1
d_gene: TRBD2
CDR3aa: CASSHIAGEGNGELFF

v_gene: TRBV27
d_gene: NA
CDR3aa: CASSGQGISYEQYF